These 26 T cell receptor beta chains were all obtained from the same sample, sequenced in a study of T cell responses to AZD1222 COVID-19 vaccine. Data came from immunoSEQ multiplex PCR; TCRdb stores just in-frame clones and leaves some out. The sample lists tens of thousands of clones, about 78% occurring once. Specimen: peripheral blood, collected on day 0 of AZD1222 vaccination. The receptors stem from an adult in good health.

This sequence joins TRBV7-9 and TRBJ2-1; D perhaps matches TRBD2 (6 bases). The length of the CDR3 is 16 residues. V lost 5 bases and J 0 bases, leaving 14 bases between the germline ends. Germline V lookup: CDR1 SEHNR, CDR2 FQNEAQ (reference sequence). CDR3 loop: CASSPRLGSSYNEQFF. Here the CDR3 DNA reads TGTGCCAGCAGCCCCAGACTAGGGAGCTCCTACAATGAGCAGTTCTTC.

The sample holds a few counts of this clone. CDR3 sequence: CASSLSGGRGYGYTF. The CDR3 DNA reads as TGTGCCAGCAGTTTATCGGGGGGCAGGGGCTATGGCTACACCTTC. This chain joins TRBV28 and TRBJ1-2, with D possibly matching TRBD1 (6 bases). The germline V gene encodes CDR1 MDHEN and CDR2 SYDVKM. Trimming removed 1 base at V and 4 bases at J, with 13 bases between. This CDR3 contains 15 residues.

The V and J genes are TRBV19 and TRBJ2-3; the D gene is possibly TRBD1 (5 bases). Germline V gene data show CDR1 as LNHDA and CDR2 as SQIVND (reference sequence). Trimming pared 3 bases from V and 1 base from J, leaving 11 bases between. This CDR3 region has 15 residues. CDR3 sequence: CASSIGQGGTDTQYF. CDR3 in DNA: TGTGCCAGTAGTATTGGGCAGGGTGGCACAGATACGCAGTATTTT.

The chain carries TRBV29-1 and TRBJ2-3, with a weak D call TRBD2 (7 bases). Germline values: CDR1 SQVTM, CDR2 ANQGSEA. The V end lost 4 bases, the J end lost 0 bases, and 14 bases lay between the germline ends. The length of the CDR3 is 15 residues. Here the CDR3 DNA reads TGCAGCGTTGTTCTACGGGGGGCTAGCACAGATACGCAGTATTTT. Encoded protein: CSVVLRGASTDTQYF.

V is TRBV6-6 and J is TRBJ2-7, with D possibly matching TRBD2 (5 bases). The CDR3 loop spans 15 amino acids. Trimming removed 6 bases at V and 2 bases at J, with 17 bases between. Germline V CDR1 and CDR2: MNHNY, SVGAGI (reference sequence). The DNA of the CDR3 is TGTGCCAGCAGCTCCCGGACTCGCCCTACCTACGAGCAGTACTTC. Protein sequence: CASSSRTRPTYEQYF.

Comments on this clone: One end of the junction fails to match germline, which may point to a read error. The chain combines TRBV7-7 with TRBJ2-7; 11 bases are shared with TRBD2. This CDR3 spans 15 amino acids. CDR1 and CDR2 (germline): SSHAT, FNYEAQ (reference sequence). CDR3 residues: CASSPGTSGSYEQYF. The CDR3 DNA sequence: TGTGCTAGCAGCCCCGGGACTAGCGGCTCCTACGAGCAGTACTTC.

For this clone: The sample contains more than one DNA sequence encoding this CDR3. The V gene is TRBV18, the J gene TRBJ2-3, with no clear D. CDR1 KGHSH and CDR2 LQKENI come from the germline V gene. Trimming left V 3 bases short and J 0 bases short, with 4 bases between. The length of the CDR3 is 13 residues. This CDR3 is CASSPPSTDTQYF. The CDR3 coding sequence is TGTGCCAGCTCACCTCCTAGCACAGATACGCAGTATTTT.

This clone was observed a few times. This chain connects TRBV15 to TRBJ2-1, with D maybe TRBD1 (6 bases). V was trimmed by 0 bases and J by 7 bases, leaving 13 bases between them. Germline assignment: CDR1 LNHNV and CDR2 YYDKDF (reference sequence). This CDR3 is built from 15 residues. The CDR3 spells CATSRDPGQVNEQFF. In DNA form, the CDR3 reads TGTGCCACCAGCAGAGATCCGGGACAAGTAAATGAGCAGTTCTTC.

This clone appeared once. CDR3 sequence reads: CASSTGANGVGNQPQHF. The CDR3 nucleotides are TGTGCCAGCAGCACCGGGGCGAATGGGGTGGGCAATCAGCCCCAGCATTTT. The genes are TRBV7-8 and TRBJ1-5; D perhaps matches TRBD1 (5 bases). Trimming removed 5 bases at V and 2 bases at J, with 19 bases between. This CDR3 contains 17 residues. Looked up from germline, CDR1 is SGHVS and CDR2 is FQNEAQ.

The V gene is TRBV28, the J gene TRBJ2-2; 8 nucleotides agree with TRBD1. Looked up from germline, CDR1 is MDHEN and CDR2 is SYDVKM. The CDR3 sequence is 15 residues long. V lost 4 bases and J lost 4; bases outside the gene matches: 5. The CDR3: CASSSQTGVTGELFF. The CDR3 nucleotides are TGTGCCAGCAGTTCACAGACAGGGGTCACCGGGGAGCTGTTTTTT.

The V gene is TRBV5-4, the J gene TRBJ1-2; perhaps TRBD1 as D (5 bases). The V gene lost 3 bases and the J gene lost 1 base, with 10 bases spanning the gap. Germline CDR1 and CDR2: SGHNT and YYREEE (reference sequence). The CDR3 extends over 14 amino acids. The CDR3 sequence is CASSSNRNNYGYTF. The CDR3, as DNA: TGTGCCAGCAGCTCAAACAGGAATAACTATGGCTACACCTTC.

The chain joins TRBV11-3 to TRBJ2-1, with TRBD1 identical over 11 bases. This CDR3 is 15 amino acids long. Germline CDR1 and CDR2: SGHNT and YENEEA. The J segment lost 2 bases and the V segment lost 5 bases, leaving 2 bases of the junction unmatched. CDR3 DNA: TGTGCCAGCAGCATGGGACAGGGGGCCTACAATGAGCAGTTCTTC. This gives the protein CASSMGQGAYNEQFF.

This clone was seen a handful of times. The gene calls are TRBV27 and TRBJ2-1, with unresolved D. CDR3 length: 13 amino acids. Germline CDR1 is MNHEY and CDR2 is SMNVEV (reference sequence). V dropped 1 base and J dropped 0 bases, with 1 base sitting between them. The CDR3 loop is CASSLYSYNEQFF. Here the CDR3 DNA reads TGTGCCAGCAGTTTATACTCCTACAATGAGCAGTTCTTC.

V gene TRBV19 combines with J gene TRBJ1-5; D gene ambiguous. Looked up from germline, CDR1 is LNHDA and CDR2 is SQIVND (reference sequence). This CDR3 spans 12 amino acids. Trimming pared 0 bases from V and 7 bases from J, leaving 4 bases between. CDR3 coding DNA: TGTGCCAGTAGTATAGAGGAACAGCCCCAGCATTTT. Its protein product is CASSIEEQPQHF.

This chain joins TRBV4-1 and TRBJ2-1, with D maybe TRBD2 (5 bases). CDR1 is MGHRA and CDR2 is YSYEKL in the germline V gene. Trimming took 2 bases from V and 10 from J, leaving 18 bases between them. The CDR3 has 15 residues. The DNA of the CDR3 is TGCGCCAGCAGCCAAAGGCCCCCGGGGTCGGGGGAGCAGTTCTTC. This translates into CASSQRPPGSGEQFF.

This chain connects TRBV7-2 to TRBJ1-3; no clear D gene. There are 16 residues in the CDR3. Germline V CDR1 and CDR2: SGHTA, FQGNSA. Trimming cost V 3 bases and J 0 bases, with 12 bases left between them. The CDR3 DNA reads as TGTGCCAGCAGCTTGCTCGGGGTTCCCTCTGGAAACACCATATATTTT. Protein sequence: CASSLLGVPSGNTIYF.

The CDR3 DNA is TGTGCCAGCAGTTTAGAGTTAGCGGGAGGGCCGGGAAGTACGCAGTATTTT. Its protein is CASSLELAGGPGSTQYF. This sequence joins TRBV27 and TRBJ2-3; 11 bases fit TRBD2. Germline lookup yields CDR1 MNHEY and CDR2 SMNVEV (reference sequence). The CDR3 sequence is 17 residues long. With 2 bases clipped from V and 8 bases from J, the junction kept 12 bases outside the gene matches.

This chain links TRBV3-1 (or the pseudogene TRBV3-2) with TRBJ1-2, with 8 bases aligning to TRBD1. CDR3 length equals 16 residues. Per the germline V gene, CDR1 is LGHDT and CDR2 is YNNKEL (reference sequence). The ends lost 2 bases at V and 1 base at J; junction bases unmatched: 6. The CDR3 DNA is TGTGCCAGCAGCCAAATGAACAGGGGGGGTAACTATGGCTACACCTTC. Translated, it gives CASSQMNRGGNYGYTF.

This clone was seen only once. This chain uses TRBV30 with TRBJ2-7; tentative D call: TRBD2 (6 bases). This CDR3 is 14 amino acids long. Trimming stripped 3 bases from V and 0 bases from J, with 12 bases between. The germline V gene encodes CDR1 GTSNPN and CDR2 SVGIG (reference sequence). The CDR3 is CAWRGTFRSYEQYF. The CDR3 DNA follows: TGTGCCTGGAGAGGGACTTTCCGCTCCTACGAGCAGTACTTC.

J is TRBJ2-3 and V is TRBV7-7; tentatively, D is TRBD1 (6 bases). CDR3 length: 13 amino acids. The germline gives CDR1 SSHAT, CDR2 FNYEAQ (reference sequence). V was cut by 5 bases and J by 5 bases, with 11 bases left in between. CDR3 sequence reads: CASSAMTGDTQYF. The CDR3, as DNA: TGTGCCAGCAGCGCAATGACAGGAGATACGCAGTATTTT.

The chain links TRBV6-4 to TRBJ2-2, with TRBD1 identical over 7 bases. CDR1 and CDR2 from the germline V gene are MRHNA and SNTAGT. The V gene end was trimmed by 5 bases and the J gene end by 1 base; junction bases not matched to a gene: 7. This CDR3 contains 16 residues. DNA for the CDR3: TGTGCCAGCAGTCGACAGGGCCTTTTGAACACCGGGGAGCTGTTTTTT. Translated: CASSRQGLLNTGELFF.

The chain employs TRBV5-1 and TRBJ2-1; the match to TRBD2 covers 11 bases. Germline loops: CDR1 SGHRS, CDR2 YFSETQ. The V segment lost 6 bases and the J segment 9 bases; nucleotides outside the gene matches: 8. The CDR3 runs to 14 residues. CDR3 coding DNA: TGCGCCAGCACGCTAGCGGGAGGAGGTGGTGAGCAGTTCTTC. The encoded protein is CASTLAGGGGEQFF.

The rearrangement links TRBV5-5 to TRBJ1-1; TRBD1 is a possible D gene (6 bases). V was shortened by 4 bases and J by 3 bases, with 13 bases between the two germline ends. CDR3 size: 14 residues. The germline V gene has CDR1 SGHKS and CDR2 YYEKEE (reference sequence). The CDR3 DNA follows: TGTGCCAGCAGCCGACGACAGGAGCACACTGAAGCTTTCTTT. Residues: CASSRRQEHTEAFF.

The rearrangement links TRBV5-5 to TRBJ2-5, with D possibly TRBD1 on 6 matching bases. CDR1 is SGHKS and CDR2 is YYEKEE in the germline V gene (reference sequence). Trimming removed 3 bases from V and 2 bases from J, with 11 bases in between. CDR3 length: 14 amino acids. CDR3 protein: CASSWIQGQETQYF. In DNA form, the CDR3 reads TGTGCCAGCAGCTGGATACAGGGACAAGAGACCCAGTACTTC.

This chain connects TRBV6-2 or TRBV6-3 to TRBJ2-7; D possibly corresponds to TRBD2 (5 bases). This CDR3 region has 12 residues. V shed 4 bases and J shed 3 bases, with 7 bases lying between them. CDR1 and CDR2 (germline): MNHEY, SVGEGT. The CDR3, as DNA: TGTGCCAGCAGTTGGACTGGCTACGAGCAGTACTTC. Protein: CASSWTGYEQYF.

J is TRBJ2-1 and V is TRBV6-5, with D maybe TRBD1 (5 bases). The germline V gene has CDR1 MNHEY and CDR2 SVGAGI. Trimming stripped 6 bases from V and 4 bases from J, with 13 bases between. The CDR3 is made up of 14 amino acids. The DNA of the CDR3 is TGTGCCAGCAGGGGGCCCGGGTCATACAATGAGCAGTTCTTC. Translation gives CASRGPGSYNEQFF.